This TCR beta chain stems from a study of identical twins. Whole-study results and caveats: Because invariant MAIT and iNKT cells could be present, zero-insertion analyses could be partly confounded. Memory repertoires showed no such pattern, whereas abundant cord blood beta clonotypes carried fewer insertions.

This clonotype occurred a few times. The antigen is undetermined. Per germline, CDR1 MNHEY and CDR2 SVGEGT. The CDR3 sequence is 16 residues long. Trimming cost V 5 bases and J 3 bases; bases outside gene matches: 7. Each CDR3 protein gets one entry after TCRdb re-called the 5' RACE reads with MiXCR. The sample has around 490,000 distinct CDR3 sequences; approximately 14% are singletons. The same sample was also studied in work on yellow fever vaccine responses in identical twins. That paper adds: Reports say the vaccine T cell response in twins looked partly convergent and partly personalized.

V and J are TRBV6-2 or TRBV6-3 and TRBJ2-3, with 11 bases aligning to TRBD1. Sample: CD4+ T cells sorted from blood. The clonotype was recovered from a woman under 30 in good health. The CDR3 protein is CASSRGGQGATDTQYF. The CDR3 DNA reads as TGTGCCAGCAGTCGGGGAGGACAGGGGGCTACAGATACGCAGTATTTT.